This T cell receptor beta chain stems from a study of blood T cell repertoires in COVID-19. Across the study: Researchers got acute and convalescent COVID-19 samples from the United States, Italy and Spain.

Source study methods: How many nucleated cells were present was estimated from reference gene primer amplification. TCRdb's table, derived via immunoSEQ multiplex PCR, lists solely in-frame clones and lacks some. Clone size and the V and J calls come from that table; the DNA yielded D and trimming. The sample yields fewer than 500,000 clones, 81% seen once. There are many counts of this clone. The CDR3 has 15 residues. Per the germline V gene, CDR1 is SGHVS and CDR2 is FQNEAQ. Trimming stripped 1 base from V and 3 bases from J, with 13 bases between. This sequence originates from a human donor with acute or convalescent COVID-19. The donor label of this sample is uncertain. The chain links TRBV7-8 to TRBJ2-7; tentative D call: TRBD1 (6 bases). The sample taken for sequencing was peripheral blood. CDR3 nucleotides: TGTGCCAGCAGCTTAGGCGGGTGGGGGCTCTACGAGCAGTACTTC. As protein: CASSLGGWGLYEQYF.